The 7 T cell receptor beta chains given below trace back to one sample, sequenced in a study of identical twins. TCRdb recomputed calls from the 5' RACE reads with MiXCR, one row per CDR3 protein. The table includes 300,000 or so distinct CDR3 sequences, roughly 9.7% detected once. These data are also associated with another study on yellow fever vaccine responses in identical twins.

Specimen: CD8+ T cells sorted from blood. These receptors originate from a woman younger than 30 in good health.

This clonotype was observed a few times. The chain has TRBV29-1 and TRBJ2-3; D not certain. Germline loops: CDR1 SQVTM, CDR2 ANQGSEA. CDR3 length: 13 amino acids. Between the trimmed V and J ends, which lost 7 bases and 2 bases, there was a span of 13 bases. The CDR3 reads CSAEEQNTDTQYF. The CDR3 DNA sequence: TGCAGCGCCGAGGAACAGAACACAGATACGCAGTATTTT.

The V and J genes are TRBV27 and TRBJ1-5, with D hard to call. Trimming removed 0 bases from V and 7 bases from J, with 7 bases in between. The CDR3 loop spans 13 amino acids. CDR1 is MNHEY, CDR2 SMNVEV, per germline (reference sequence). The CDR3 spells CASSLSLGQPQHF. CDR3 in DNA: TGTGCCAGCAGTTTATCGTTGGGACAGCCCCAGCATTTT.

This clonotype was picked up a small number of times. This chain joins TRBV4-3 and TRBJ1-3, with D uncertain. Trimming shortened V by 0 bases and J by 0 bases, and 6 bases separated the two germline ends. Germline CDR1 and CDR2: LGHNA and YSLEER. The CDR3 is made up of 15 amino acids. CDR3 region: CASSQDNLSGNTIYF. DNA for the CDR3: TGCGCCAGCAGCCAAGATAACCTCTCTGGAAACACCATATATTTT.

This clonotype was seen repeatedly, ten times or more. V usage is TRBV29-1 and J usage is TRBJ1-5, with 10 bases lining up with TRBD1. Germline V gene data show CDR1 as SQVTM and CDR2 as ANQGSEA. The CDR3 length is 14 residues. J was trimmed by 6 bases and V by 6 bases; bases with no gene match: 8. The chain's CDR3 is CSVDDGTGAQPQHF. CDR3 nucleotide sequence: TGCAGCGTCGACGACGGGACAGGGGCTCAGCCCCAGCATTTT. The entire variable domain, with the rest obtained from reference TRBV29-1 and TRBJ1-5, is as follows: SAVISQKPSRDICQRGTSLTIQCQVDSQVTMMFWYRQQPGQSLTLIATANQGSEATYESGFVIDKFPISRPNLTFSTLTVSNMSPEDSSIYLCSVDDGTGAQPQHFGDGTRLSIL.

This clonotype has a handful of counts. The chain couples TRBV2 to TRBJ2-2; tentative D call: TRBD2 (5 bases). Germline values: CDR1 SNHLY, CDR2 FYNNEI. CDR3 length equals 14 residues. Trimming took off 9 bases at V and 6 bases at J, with 17 bases between the two ends. The CDR3 DNA follows: TGTGCCAGTGGGAGCGCACCCGGATCCGGGGAGCTGTTTTTT. The encoded protein is CASGSAPGSGELFF.

This clonotype appeared many times. Relative to the germline gene, one junction end is altered; a read error may explain this. V gene TRBV20-1 combines with J gene TRBJ2-7, with a weak D call TRBD2 (5 bases). Per germline, CDR1 DFQATT and CDR2 SNEGSKA (reference sequence). The CDR3 loop spans 13 amino acids. CDR3 residues: CSARGRGFYEQYF. For the CDR3, the DNA is TGCAGTGCCAGAGGGAGAGGGTTCTACGAGCAGTACTTC.

The gene calls are TRBV2 and TRBJ1-5; D gene ambiguous. Trimming stripped 2 bases from V and 3 bases from J, with 11 bases between. The length of the CDR3 is 15 residues. CDR1 SNHLY and CDR2 FYNNEI come from the germline V gene. CDR3 sequence: CASSERAFDNQPQHF. DNA for the CDR3: TGTGCCAGCAGTGAAAGGGCCTTCGACAATCAGCCCCAGCATTTT.